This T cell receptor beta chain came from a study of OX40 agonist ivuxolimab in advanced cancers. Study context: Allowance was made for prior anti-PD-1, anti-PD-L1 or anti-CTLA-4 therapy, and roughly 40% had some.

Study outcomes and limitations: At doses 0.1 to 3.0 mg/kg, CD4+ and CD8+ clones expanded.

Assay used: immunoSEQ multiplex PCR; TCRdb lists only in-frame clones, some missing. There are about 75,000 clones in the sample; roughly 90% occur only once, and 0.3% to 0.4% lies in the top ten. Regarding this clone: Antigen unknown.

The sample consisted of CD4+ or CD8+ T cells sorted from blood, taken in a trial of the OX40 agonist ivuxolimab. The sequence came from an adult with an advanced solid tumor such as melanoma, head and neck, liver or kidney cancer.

The CDR3 protein is CASSLEQAAYGYTF. CDR3 bases: TGCGCCAGCAGCTTGGAACAGGCGGCCTATGGCTACACCTTC. This chain joins TRBV5-1 and TRBJ1-2; D is possibly TRBD1 (5 bases). Germline lookup yields CDR1 SGHRS and CDR2 YFSETQ. Deletions cut 0 bases from V and 4 bases from J, with 10 bases between. The CDR3 loop spans 14 amino acids.